This record looks at one TCR beta chain sequence and its context. This specimen comes from a study of cytomegalovirus exposure and HLA in healthy donors. The J segment lost 3 bases and the V segment lost 1 base, leaving 8 bases of the junction unmatched. The germline V gene has CDR1 LNHNV and CDR2 YYDKDF (reference sequence). The CDR3 runs 16 residues. Generated by immunoSEQ multiplex PCR, the TCRdb table keeps only in-frame clones and is missing some. Of 150,000 to 200,000 clones in the sample, about 81% are singletons; the top ten hold about 1.2%. This clonotype originated in a woman aged 25 to 45 in good health and CMV-seronegative. The chain links TRBV15 to TRBJ2-7; 8 nucleotides line up with TRBD1. Sequencing input: PBMCs. This chain's CDR3 is CATSRGAGTGIYEQYF. The CDR3 nucleotides read TGTGCCACCAGCAGAGGCGCCGGGACAGGAATCTACGAGCAGTACTTC. Full variable domain (rest looked up from reference TRBV15 and TRBJ2-7): DAMVIQNPRYQVTQFGKPVTLSCSQTLNHNVMYWYQQKSSQAPKLLFHYYDKDFNNEADTPDNFQSRRPNTSFCFLDIRSPGLGDTAMYLCATSRGAGTGIYEQYFGPGTRLTVT.